This TCR beta chain was captured by sequencing in a study of early T cells in non-severe SARS-CoV-2 infection. In its sample, this clonotype was seen many times. Its target is not known. Study conclusions and caveats: VDJdb matching skewed toward anti-spike CD8 responses, missing private and CD4 specificities.

MiXCR, applied by TCRdb to the 5' RACE reads, yields one record per CDR3 protein. Seen here are 45,000 to 65,000 distinct CDR3 sequences, 12% observed once, and the top ten hold 2.5%. The receptor comes from an adult who was a healthcare worker with PCR-confirmed SARS-CoV-2 infection or an uninfected control (not recorded which). Sequences were derived from whole blood, sampled at baseline.

The CDR3 DNA is TGTGCCAGCAGTTTGGGGGCAGGGGAATGGGAGACCCAGTACTTC. Encoded protein: CASSLGAGEWETQYF. The V gene is TRBV27, the J gene TRBJ2-5, with D possibly TRBD1 on 6 matching bases. Germline V gene data show CDR1 as MNHEY and CDR2 as SMNVEV (reference sequence). Deletions cut 3 bases from V and 5 bases from J, with 16 bases between. This CDR3 has 15 residues.